This TCR beta chain was observed in a study of CD8 T cells in Susac syndrome. It was with random hexamers that about 0.45 to 1 ug RNA was reverse transcribed. MiXCR, run by TCRdb on the immunoSEQ multiplex PCR reads, gives a single entry per CDR3 protein. This table holds about 240,000 distinct CDR3 sequences, 90% to 96% found once. Between the trimmed V and J ends, which lost 0 bases and 10 bases, there was a span of 10 bases. In germline, CDR1 is LGHNA, CDR2 YNFKEQ. The CDR3 runs 13 residues. Sequencing targeted TCR beta in T cells from blood (CD8+ and CD4+). The origin of this receptor is a human donor with Susac syndrome. The rearrangement links TRBV4-2 to TRBJ2-1; D not certain. The sequenced material came from CD4+ T cells from PBMCs. For the CDR3, the DNA is TGTGCCAGCAGCCAAGAAAGCGACGCGGAGCAGTTCTTC. Amino acid sequence: CASSQESDAEQFF.